This is a list of T cell receptor beta chains from one sample in a study of blood T cells in healthy people across ages. TCRdb ran MiXCR on the 5' RACE reads and lists one entry per CDR3 protein. The table records roughly 700,000 distinct CDR3 sequences, approximately 25% of them present only once. The same sample was also used in a study of T cells of mothers and their children.

The sample taken for sequencing was blood. The receptor set was obtained from a boy between 5 and 17 years old in good health. Each CDR3 is given with its conserved first and last residue. Each record gives: D gene, clone size, V gene, J gene, CDR3 DNA, CDR3 protein. D genes are given only for firm matches. Size is omitted from some rows. Given values are once, few, many or a class for expanded clones.

D gene: NA
clone size: NA
V gene: TRBV5-1
J gene: TRBJ2-1
CDR3 DNA: TGCGCCAGCAGCTTGGCCTACAGGGAGGGTGAGCAGTTCTTC
CDR3 protein: CASSLAYREGEQFF

D gene: NA
clone size: few
V gene: TRBV7-9
J gene: TRBJ2-5
CDR3 DNA: TGTGCCAGCAGCTTTTACGACAACCAAGAGACCCAGTACTTC
CDR3 protein: CASSFYDNQETQYF

D gene: TRBD1
clone size: NA
V gene: TRBV6-5
J gene: TRBJ1-2
CDR3 DNA: TGTGCCAGCAGTTATCAGGGACAGGGGGGTAACTATGGCTACACCTTC
CDR3 protein: CASSYQGQGGNYGYTF

D gene: NA
clone size: NA
V gene: TRBV12-5
J gene: TRBJ1-2
CDR3 DNA: TGTGCTAGTGGTTCGCATCAGGGGAACTATGGCTACACCTTC
CDR3 protein: CASGSHQGNYGYTF

D gene: NA
clone size: few
V gene: TRBV3-1
J gene: TRBJ1-6
CDR3 DNA: TGTGCCAGCAGCCAAGGTTCCAGGGAGCGGTCACCCCTCCACTTT
CDR3 protein: CASSQGSRERSPLHF

D gene: NA
clone size: NA
V gene: TRBV7-9
J gene: TRBJ2-2
CDR3 DNA: TGTGCCAGCAGCTTACCACATTCAGGGAGTCAGAACACCGGGGAGCTGTTTTTT
CDR3 protein: CASSLPHSGSQNTGELFF

D gene: TRBD1
clone size: NA
V gene: TRBV5-1
J gene: TRBJ1-2
CDR3 DNA: TGCGCCAGCAGCTTTGAACAGGGGAGCGGCTACACCTTC
CDR3 protein: CASSFEQGSGYTF

D gene: NA
clone size: NA
V gene: TRBV7-2
J gene: TRBJ2-3
CDR3 DNA: TGTGCCAGCAGCTTAGGGGGCTTTGACACAGATACGCAGTATTTT
CDR3 protein: CASSLGGFDTDTQYF

D gene: TRBD2
clone size: NA
V gene: TRBV13
J gene: TRBJ2-7
CDR3 DNA: TGTGCCAGCAGCTTAGGGGGGCGGGAGAAATCCCGCGAGCAGTACTTC
CDR3 protein: CASSLGGREKSREQYF

D gene: NA
clone size: NA
V gene: TRBV6-5
J gene: TRBJ2-7
CDR3 DNA: TGCGCCAGCAGCCCGGACGGGCGCTCCTACGAGCAGTACTTC
CDR3 protein: CASSPDGRSYEQYF

D gene: NA
clone size: few
V gene: TRBV6-6
J gene: TRBJ2-7
CDR3 DNA: TGTGCCACAGGGGACTCCTACGAGCAGTACTTC
CDR3 protein: CATGDSYEQYF

D gene: NA
clone size: few
V gene: TRBV6-2/TRBV6-3
J gene: TRBJ2-7
CDR3 DNA: TGTGCCAGCAGTCCCTATAACGAGCAGTACTTC
CDR3 protein: CASSPYNEQYF

D gene: NA
clone size: NA
V gene: TRBV4-3
J gene: TRBJ2-1
CDR3 DNA: TGCGCCAGCAGCCAAGCGGGTTTAGGGGGAAATGAGCAGTTCTTC
CDR3 protein: CASSQAGLGGNEQFF

D gene: NA
clone size: NA
V gene: TRBV13
J gene: TRBJ1-2
CDR3 DNA: TGTGCCAGCAGCTTCCTGACATATCCATCGACCGGCTATGGCTACACCTTC
CDR3 protein: CASSFLTYPSTGYGYTF

D gene: TRBD2
clone size: NA
V gene: TRBV20-1
J gene: TRBJ2-7
CDR3 DNA: TGCAGTGCTAGGCATGGGACTAGCGGGCCCTACGAGCAGTACTTC
CDR3 protein: CSARHGTSGPYEQYF

D gene: NA
clone size: few
V gene: TRBV9
J gene: TRBJ2-3
CDR3 DNA: TGTGCCAGCAGCGTAAGGGGACGGGGAACAGATACGCAGTATTTT
CDR3 protein: CASSVRGRGTDTQYF

D gene: NA
clone size: NA
V gene: TRBV6-5
J gene: TRBJ1-3
CDR3 DNA: TGTGCCAGCAGTTACGGCTCTGGAAACACCATATATTTT
CDR3 protein: CASSYGSGNTIYF

D gene: NA
clone size: NA
V gene: TRBV29-1
J gene: TRBJ2-3
CDR3 DNA: TGCAGCGTTGAAAGAACTAGGGGCCGCACAGATACGCAGTATTTT
CDR3 protein: CSVERTRGRTDTQYF

D gene: TRBD1
clone size: few
V gene: TRBV12-3/TRBV12-4
J gene: TRBJ2-7
CDR3 DNA: TGTGCCAGCGGCAGGACAGGGTTCTACGAGCAGTACTTC
CDR3 protein: CASGRTGFYEQYF

D gene: TRBD2
clone size: few
V gene: TRBV25-1
J gene: TRBJ2-4
CDR3 DNA: TGTGCCAGCAGTGGCACGAACGGACTAGAGGGTGACATTCAGTACTTC
CDR3 protein: CASSGTNGLEGDIQYF

D gene: TRBD2
clone size: NA
V gene: TRBV5-4
J gene: TRBJ2-4
CDR3 DNA: TGTGCCAGCAGCGGGCCTAGCGGGGGGGCCAAAAACATTCAGTACTTC
CDR3 protein: CASSGPSGGAKNIQYF

D gene: TRBD1
clone size: few
V gene: TRBV29-1
J gene: TRBJ1-3
CDR3 DNA: TGCAGCGTGCACACAGGGGGCGTTCTCGGAAACACCATATATTTT
CDR3 protein: CSVHTGGVLGNTIYF

D gene: NA
clone size: NA
V gene: TRBV18
J gene: TRBJ2-6
CDR3 DNA: TGTGCCAGCTTCCTTTCTGGGGCCAACGTCCTGACTTTC
CDR3 protein: CASFLSGANVLTF

D gene: TRBD1
clone size: NA
V gene: TRBV28
J gene: TRBJ2-1
CDR3 DNA: TGTGCCAGCAAGAACAGGGGCGACTACAATGAGCAGTTCTTC
CDR3 protein: CASKNRGDYNEQFF

D gene: NA
clone size: NA
V gene: TRBV4-2
J gene: TRBJ1-3
CDR3 DNA: TGTGCCAGCAGCCAAGATCCTGCATGGGGAAACACCATATATTTT
CDR3 protein: CASSQDPAWGNTIYF

D gene: TRBD2
clone size: NA
V gene: TRBV4-3
J gene: TRBJ2-1
CDR3 DNA: TGCGCCAGCAGCCAAGATCGGGCTAGCGGGGGGGATTCTTCCTACAATGAGCAGTTCTTC
CDR3 protein: CASSQDRASGGDSSYNEQFF

D gene: NA
clone size: NA
V gene: TRBV6-5
J gene: TRBJ1-5
CDR3 DNA: TGTGCCAGCACGCGACAGCCAGATCAGCCCCAGCATTTT
CDR3 protein: CASTRQPDQPQHF

D gene: NA
clone size: few
V gene: TRBV7-9
J gene: TRBJ2-3
CDR3 DNA: TGTGCCAGCAGCCCAGTCGCTAGCGACGCAGATACGCAGTATTTT
CDR3 protein: CASSPVASDADTQYF

D gene: TRBD1
clone size: many
V gene: TRBV7-9
J gene: TRBJ2-2
CDR3 DNA: TGTGCCAGCAGTTCGACAGGGACCGGGGAGCTGTTTTTT
CDR3 protein: CASSSTGTGELFF

D gene: TRBD1
clone size: NA
V gene: TRBV7-9
J gene: TRBJ2-7
CDR3 DNA: TGTGCCAGCAGCCTGACAGGGGTACACGAGCAGTACTTC
CDR3 protein: CASSLTGVHEQYF

D gene: TRBD2
clone size: few
V gene: TRBV7-2
J gene: TRBJ2-5
CDR3 DNA: TGTGCCAGCAGGTGGACTAGCCTGACCCAAGAGACCCAGTACTTC
CDR3 protein: CASRWTSLTQETQYF

D gene: NA
clone size: few
V gene: TRBV4-1
J gene: TRBJ2-1
CDR3 DNA: TGCGCCAGCAGCCCCCCGAGGGGGGCCAATGAGCAGTTCTTC
CDR3 protein: CASSPPRGANEQFF

D gene: TRBD2
clone size: NA
V gene: TRBV3-1
J gene: TRBJ2-6
CDR3 DNA: TGTGCCAGCAGCCGAAAGGGGCTAGCGGGAGGTACTGGGGCCAACGTCCTGACTTTC
CDR3 protein: CASSRKGLAGGTGANVLTF

D gene: NA
clone size: few
V gene: TRBV4-2
J gene: TRBJ2-7
CDR3 DNA: TGTGCCAGCAGCCCTAGGACGTATTCCTACGAGCAGTACTTC
CDR3 protein: CASSPRTYSYEQYF

D gene: NA
clone size: NA
V gene: TRBV28
J gene: TRBJ1-5
CDR3 DNA: TGTGCCAGCAGCCAGATACCCAATCAGCCCCAGCATTTT
CDR3 protein: CASSQIPNQPQHF

D gene: NA
clone size: few
V gene: TRBV7-2
J gene: TRBJ2-2
CDR3 DNA: TGTGCCAGCAGCTTATGGACAACGAACACCGGGGAGCTGTTTTTT
CDR3 protein: CASSLWTTNTGELFF

D gene: NA
clone size: NA
V gene: TRBV7-2
J gene: TRBJ2-3
CDR3 DNA: TGTGCCAGCAGCTTCAAGACTCATACGCAGTATTTT
CDR3 protein: CASSFKTHTQYF

D gene: TRBD2
clone size: many
V gene: TRBV7-3
J gene: TRBJ2-1
CDR3 DNA: TGTGCCAGCAGCTTACTAGCGGGCAATGAGCAGTTCTTC
CDR3 protein: CASSLLAGNEQFF

D gene: NA
clone size: NA
V gene: TRBV7-2
J gene: TRBJ2-4
CDR3 DNA: TGTGCCAGCAGCTTAGCAGTGGGGAGGGGGGACATTCAGTACTTC
CDR3 protein: CASSLAVGRGDIQYF

D gene: TRBD2
clone size: few
V gene: TRBV5-1
J gene: TRBJ2-3
CDR3 DNA: TGCGCCAGCAGAGGGGGACTAGCGGGAACTAGCACAGATACGCAGTATTTT
CDR3 protein: CASRGGLAGTSTDTQYF

D gene: NA
clone size: NA
V gene: TRBV7-9
J gene: TRBJ1-1
CDR3 DNA: TGTGCCAGCAGCTTACAGATAGGGGAAAACACTGAAGCTTTCTTT
CDR3 protein: CASSLQIGENTEAFF

D gene: TRBD2
clone size: few
V gene: TRBV9
J gene: TRBJ2-3
CDR3 DNA: TGTGCCAGCAGCGTAGGCGGGAGGGCGACAGATACGCAGTATTTT
CDR3 protein: CASSVGGRATDTQYF

D gene: NA
clone size: few
V gene: TRBV28
J gene: TRBJ2-5
CDR3 DNA: TGTGCCAGCCGACACAGGGCCCTGTACCAAGAGACCCAGTACTTC
CDR3 protein: CASRHRALYQETQYF

D gene: NA
clone size: few
V gene: TRBV27
J gene: TRBJ2-1
CDR3 DNA: TGTGCCAGCAGCCCCTATTCAGGCAATGAGCAGTTCTTC
CDR3 protein: CASSPYSGNEQFF

D gene: NA
clone size: few
V gene: TRBV6-6
J gene: TRBJ2-3
CDR3 DNA: TGTGCCAGCGTCCAGTGGGGCACAGATACGCAGTATTTT
CDR3 protein: CASVQWGTDTQYF

D gene: TRBD1
clone size: few
V gene: TRBV7-6
J gene: TRBJ1-2
CDR3 DNA: TGTGCCAGCAGCTCATTACCGGGACAGGGGGCGGATGGCTACACCTTC
CDR3 protein: CASSSLPGQGADGYTF

D gene: NA
clone size: NA
V gene: TRBV5-4
J gene: TRBJ2-2
CDR3 DNA: TGTGCCAGCAGCTTGGGGGGGAGCGGCGGGGAGCTGTTTTTT
CDR3 protein: CASSLGGSGGELFF

D gene: TRBD2
clone size: few
V gene: TRBV5-1
J gene: TRBJ2-7
CDR3 DNA: TGCGCCAGCAGCCCAGGGACTAGCGGCCGGGGACGACTGGAGTACTTC
CDR3 protein: CASSPGTSGRGRLEYF